Below are 12 T cell receptor beta chains sequenced from a single sample in a study of a mutant IDH1 vaccine in newly diagnosed glioma (dated by TCRdb to the early 2020s). The method was the immunoSEQ multiplex PCR assay. TCRdb provides this immuneACCESS table in a form limited to in-frame rearrangements. Some clones are lacking; in checked studies, under half of them reflect an unresolved V gene, and why the rest are absent is not known. Within this sample are around 120,000 clones, with just under 80% of them counted one time only. Together, the top ten hold 5.5% of the sample. The intended sense of this specimen's time point label: week 11, during vaccination. Every vaccine dose consisted of 300 ug of a 20-mer mutant IDH1 peptide in Montanide, administered subcutaneously together with topical imiquimod. These receptors have no identified antigens. The input for sequencing was PBMCs, taken from a glioma patient whose treatment included an IDH1 peptide vaccine. The source is a man in his forties or fifties with glioma.

This clone was seen at least ten times. The rearrangement joins TRBV6-1 to TRBJ2-7; 9 bases map to TRBD1. The CDR3 loop spans 14 amino acids. The junction had 9 bases not matched to a gene; V was cut back by 6 bases and J by 6 bases. The germline CDR1 and CDR2 sequences are MNHNS and SASEGT. The CDR3 sequence is CASSGTGYVSEQYF. As DNA, the CDR3 is TGTGCCAGCAGCGGGACAGGGTATGTTTCCGAGCAGTACTTC.

The V and J genes are TRBV6-5 and TRBJ1-1; D unclear. The germline V gene has CDR1 MNHEY and CDR2 SVGAGI. The germline V and J ends were trimmed by 3 bases and 3 bases, with 14 bases remaining between them. The CDR3 spans 15 residues. The CDR3 DNA reads as TGTGCCAGCAGTTATGGTGTGGAGCTTCACACTGAAGCTTTCTTT. Residues: CASSYGVELHTEAFF.

The V call is TRBV28, the J call TRBJ1-1, with TRBD1 matching over 7 bases. V shed 8 bases, J shed 6 bases, and the junction held 6 bases outside the gene matches. Germline V gene lookup returns CDR1 MDHEN and CDR2 SYDVKM. The CDR3 covers 12 residues. The DNA of the CDR3 is TGTGCCAGCCAAGGGGGCACTGCTGAAGCTTTCTTT. It specifies CASQGGTAEAFF.

The DNA for the CDR3 is TGTGCCAGCAGCTTAGGATCGGCGGGGCCCTACGAGCAGTACTTC. This sequence encodes CASSLGSAGPYEQYF. The chain uses TRBV11-2 and TRBJ2-7; D might be TRBD2 (6 bases). The CDR3 spans 15 residues. Germline V gives CDR1 SGHAT, CDR2 FQNNGV. V dropped 1 base and J dropped 2 bases, with 12 bases sitting between them.

The sample holds one count of this clone. The V call is TRBV25-1, the J call TRBJ2-1, with 10 bases identical to TRBD2. The CDR3 has 15 amino acids. CDR1 and CDR2 from the germline V gene are MGHDK and SYGVNS. Trimming at V came to 1 base and at J to 6 bases, leaving 3 bases not matched to a gene. CDR3 nucleotides: TGTGCCAGCAGTGAATGGGCTAGCGGGAGCAATGAGCAGTTCTTC. It specifies CASSEWASGSNEQFF.

This clone turned up a few times. Additional DNA sequences in this sample encode the identical CDR3. This chain joins TRBV28 and TRBJ1-5; D not resolved. The germline CDR1 and CDR2 sequences are MDHEN and SYDVKM. The CDR3 totals 11 residues. Trimming removed 3 bases at V and 6 bases at J, with 3 bases between. The chain's CDR3 is CASSLGQPQHF. CDR3 coding DNA: TGTGCCAGCAGTTTGGGTCAGCCCCAGCATTTT.

This clone has a handful of counts. The chain recombines TRBV30 with TRBJ1-1; TRBD1 might be the D (5 bases). There are 12 residues in the CDR3. V gave up 2 bases and J gave up 8 bases, with 12 bases separating them. Germline V CDR1 and CDR2: GTSNPN, SVGIG (reference sequence). The chain's CDR3 is CAWSYERGEAFF. CDR3 nucleotides: TGTGCCTGGAGTTACGAGCGGGGGGAAGCTTTCTTT.

The V and J genes are TRBV7-2 and TRBJ1-6; the match to TRBD1 covers 8 bases. The CDR3 sequence is 16 residues long. The germline V gene encodes CDR1 SGHTA and CDR2 FQGNSA. Trimming at V came to 1 base and at J to 8 bases, leaving 7 bases not matched to a gene. The DNA for the CDR3 is TGTGCCAGCAGCTTAGTCAGACAGGGGTTTCATTCACCCCTCCACTTT. Amino acid sequence: CASSLVRQGFHSPLHF. The entire variable domain, with the rest obtained from reference TRBV7-2 and TRBJ1-6, is as follows: GAGVSQSPSNKVTEKGKDVELRCDPISGHTALYWYRQSLGQGLEFLIYFQGNSAPDKSGLPSDRFSAERTGGSVSTLTIQRTQQEDSAVYLCASSLVRQGFHSPLHFGNGTRLTVT.

This CDR3 is CASSGTGIFHEQYF. The CDR3, as DNA: TGTGCCAGCAGTGGGACAGGGATCTTCCACGAGCAGTACTTC. The chain recombines TRBV6-1 with TRBJ2-7, with TRBD1 identical over 8 bases. CDR3 length: 14 residues. Germline CDR1 reads MNHNS; CDR2 reads SASEGT. V shed 4 bases, J shed 5 bases, and the junction held 7 bases outside the gene matches.

This clone turned up a few times. The rearrangement uses TRBV6-1 and TRBJ2-7, with D perhaps TRBD2 (5 bases). The CDR3 loop spans 15 amino acids. V dropped 4 bases and J dropped 1 base, with 14 bases sitting between them. Germline CDR1 and CDR2: MNHNS and SASEGT. The CDR3 DNA reads as TGTGCCAGCAGTGCTATTCGGGGAGCGTCCTACGAGCAGTACTTC. It translates to CASSAIRGASYEQYF.

The rearrangement links TRBV6-1 to TRBJ2-7; 9 bases are shared with TRBD2. This CDR3 comprises 14 residues. Looked up from germline, CDR1 is MNHNS and CDR2 is SASEGT. V lost 3 bases, J lost 1 base, and 1 base stayed unmatched. The CDR3 spells CASSEGLASYEQYF. The CDR3 coding sequence is TGTGCCAGCAGTGAGGGACTAGCTTCCTACGAGCAGTACTTC.

The chain has TRBV20-1 and TRBJ2-5; D is ambiguous. V gave up 3 bases and J gave up 5 bases, with 1 base separating them. Germline CDR1 is DFQATT and CDR2 is SNEGSKA (reference sequence). This CDR3 is built from 9 residues. The CDR3 region has the DNA TGCAGTGCTAGGGAGACCCAGTACTTC. Its protein is CSARETQYF.